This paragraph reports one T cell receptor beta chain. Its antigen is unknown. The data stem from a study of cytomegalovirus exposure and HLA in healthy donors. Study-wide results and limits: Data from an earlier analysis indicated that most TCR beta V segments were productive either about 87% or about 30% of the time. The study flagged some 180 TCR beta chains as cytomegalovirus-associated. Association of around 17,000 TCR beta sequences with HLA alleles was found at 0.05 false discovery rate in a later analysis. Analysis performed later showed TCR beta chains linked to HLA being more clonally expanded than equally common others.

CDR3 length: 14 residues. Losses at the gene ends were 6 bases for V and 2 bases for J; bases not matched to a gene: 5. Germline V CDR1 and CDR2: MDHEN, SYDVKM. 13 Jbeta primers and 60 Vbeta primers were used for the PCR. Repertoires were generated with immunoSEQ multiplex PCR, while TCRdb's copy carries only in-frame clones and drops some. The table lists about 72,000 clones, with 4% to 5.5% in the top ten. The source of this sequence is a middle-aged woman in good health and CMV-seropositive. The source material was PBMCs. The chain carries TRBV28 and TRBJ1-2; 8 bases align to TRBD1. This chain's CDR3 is CASSPGQVNYGYTF. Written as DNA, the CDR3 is TGTGCCAGCAGCCCGGGACAGGTCAACTATGGCTACACCTTC.